These 6 T cell receptor beta chains originate from one sample sequenced in a study of T cells after yellow fever vaccination. One entry per CDR3 protein results from TCRdb running MiXCR on the 5' RACE reads. The sample contains 500,000 to 650,000 distinct CDR3 sequences, roughly a sixth of which appear only once. The source was PBMCs, collected about 5 days after the first yellow fever vaccination. The receptor source for this set is a young man who received the YFV17D yellow fever vaccine.

This clonotype appeared a few times. The junction does not match germline at one end; this may be a read error. The chain has TRBV7-7 and TRBJ2-1, with unresolved D. The CDR3 runs 15 residues. Germline loops: CDR1 SSHAT, CDR2 FNYEAQ (reference sequence). The CDR3 spells CASSLSVRSYNEQFF. Here the CDR3 DNA reads TGTGCTAGCAGCTTAAGCGTACGCTCCTACAATGAGCAGTTCTTC.

The sample holds a few counts of this clonotype. The rearrangement links TRBV5-1 to TRBJ1-2; D is ambiguous. Trimming removed 0 bases from V and 3 bases from J, with 12 bases in between. From germline, CDR1 is SGHRS and CDR2 YFSETQ. The CDR3 loop spans 15 amino acids. The DNA of the CDR3 is TGCGCCAGCAGCTTGGTCCCGGCCACTCACTATGGCTACACCTTC. It yields the protein CASSLVPATHYGYTF.

This clonotype was counted between two and nine times. The chain uses TRBV4-3 and TRBJ2-3, with D hard to call. Germline CDR1 reads LGHNA; CDR2 reads YSLEER. Deletions cut 2 bases from V and 1 base from J, with 13 bases between. This CDR3 region has 16 residues. The CDR3 coding sequence is TGCGCCAGCAGCCAATCGGGTGGCCCTCGCACAGATACGCAGTATTTT. Its translation is CASSQSGGPRTDTQYF.

This clonotype occurred a few times. The chain employs TRBV5-1 and TRBJ1-1; D possibly corresponds to TRBD1 (5 bases). CDR1 is SGHRS, CDR2 YFSETQ, per germline. Trimming shortened V by 3 bases and J by 5 bases, and 14 bases separated the two germline ends. The CDR3 is 14 residues long. The CDR3 loop reads CASSSKTAETEAFF. The CDR3 bases are TGCGCCAGCAGCTCAAAGACAGCGGAGACTGAAGCTTTCTTT.

This clonotype was seen more than once but under ten times. The V call is TRBV7-2, the J call TRBJ2-7; D is perhaps TRBD1 or TRBD2 (5 bases each). Looked up from germline, CDR1 is SGHTA and CDR2 is FQGNSA. The CDR3 is 13 amino acids. V was cut by 4 bases and J by 3 bases, with 10 bases left in between. The CDR3 DNA follows: TGTGCCAGCAGCTCCCGGGACGGCTACGAGCAGTACGTC. Its protein is CASSSRDGYEQYV.

This clonotype came up a few times. The rearrangement uses TRBV12-3 or TRBV12-4 and TRBJ2-1; a weak D match, TRBD2 (5 bases). Between the trimmed V and J ends, which lost 3 bases and 10 bases, there was a span of 13 bases. This CDR3 contains 13 residues. The CDR3 loop reads CASSFSSGGEQFF. CDR3 nucleotide sequence: TGTGCCAGCAGTTTCTCCAGCGGTGGGGAGCAGTTCTTC.